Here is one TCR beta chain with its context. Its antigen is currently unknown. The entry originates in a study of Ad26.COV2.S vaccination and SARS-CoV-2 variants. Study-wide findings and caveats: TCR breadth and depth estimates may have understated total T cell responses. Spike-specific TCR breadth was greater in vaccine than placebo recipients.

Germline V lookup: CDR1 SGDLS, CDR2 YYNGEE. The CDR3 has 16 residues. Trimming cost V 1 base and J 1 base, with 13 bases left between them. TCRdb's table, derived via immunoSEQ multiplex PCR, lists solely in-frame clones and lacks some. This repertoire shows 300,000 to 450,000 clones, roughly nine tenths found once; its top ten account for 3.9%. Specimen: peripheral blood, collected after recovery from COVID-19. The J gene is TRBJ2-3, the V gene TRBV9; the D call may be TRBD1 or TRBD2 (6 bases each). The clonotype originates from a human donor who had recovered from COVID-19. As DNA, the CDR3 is TGTGCCAGCAGCGTAACCCCGGGGGCTGGCACAGATACGCAGTATTTT. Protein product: CASSVTPGAGTDTQYF.